This TCR beta chain was documented in a study of CD8+ T cells in alopecia areata. The CDR3 is made up of 12 amino acids. V was pared by 1 base and J by 7 bases, with 6 bases between. Germline CDR1 and CDR2: SGHDT and YYEEEE. With respect to this clone: Its antigen remains unknown. Other DNA sequences in the sample encode the same CDR3.

RNA was isolated and reverse transcribed to cDNA, the sequencing template. Assay: immunoSEQ multiplex PCR; the TCRdb copy retains only in-frame clones and omits some. The sample lists 130,000 to 150,000 clones; 65% to 90% were seen once. Study-wide findings and caveats: Researchers reported that TCR sharing among patients proved less clear than in mice, possibly HLA-linked. Normal skin's resident alphabeta T cells are sequenced alongside lesional scalp T cells. The link between baseline CD8+ expansion and response remains uncertain with one nonresponder.

As for treatment: oral pan-JAK inhibitor, 5-10 mg twice daily. The starting material was CD8+ T cells sorted from blood, obtained at week 4, from a patient treated with tofacitinib. J is TRBJ2-1 and V is TRBV5-6, with D possibly TRBD1 on 6 matching bases. This clonotype was obtained from a human donor with alopecia areata. CDR3 nucleotide sequence: TGTGCCAGCAGCTTGCAGGGGAATGAGCAGTTCTTC. Translating it yields CASSLQGNEQFF.